The 27 T cell receptor beta chains below come from one sample, sequenced in a study of blood T cells in healthy people across ages. Together with a sample-barcoded 5' primer, a J-beta primer mix was included in a second PCR lasting roughly 6 to 12 cycles. TCRdb fed the 5' RACE reads into MiXCR, producing one record per CDR3 protein. The table has roughly 2 million distinct CDR3 sequences, about 50% seen once. The sample consisted of blood. All receptors come from a middle-aged woman in good health.

This clonotype has only one observation. The chain couples TRBV20-1 to TRBJ1-2; 7 bases fit TRBD1. Looked up from germline, CDR1 is DFQATT and CDR2 is SNEGSKA (reference sequence). This CDR3 is built from 13 residues. Trimming removed 1 base from V and 6 bases from J; junction bases left unmatched: 5. CDR3 region: CSARGGGGDGYTF. The CDR3 DNA reads as TGCAGTGCTAGAGGAGGGGGCGGGGATGGCTACACCTTC.

The CDR3 DNA reads as TGCAGTGCTAGAGATTTGGGGGCGACCGTCCCAGATACGCAGTATTTT. The encoded protein is CSARDLGATVPDTQYF. The chain is built from TRBV20-1 and TRBJ2-3; TRBD1 might be the D (6 bases). Germline CDR1 and CDR2: DFQATT and SNEGSKA (reference sequence). V lost 0 bases and J lost 4, with 17 bases in between. CDR3 length equals 16 residues.

The chain carries TRBV20-1 and TRBJ2-7, with a weak D call TRBD2 (6 bases). Germline V gene lookup returns CDR1 DFQATT and CDR2 SNEGSKA (reference sequence). V shed 6 bases and J shed 1 base, with 7 bases lying between them. The CDR3 spans 11 residues. DNA of the CDR3: TGCAGTGCGGAGGGTTCCTACGAGCAGTACTTC. The encoded protein is CSAEGSYEQYF.

This sequence joins TRBV19 and TRBJ2-7, with D perhaps TRBD2 (5 bases). The CDR3 length is 14 residues. From germline, CDR1 is LNHDA and CDR2 SQIVND (reference sequence). V was clipped by 8 bases and J by 3 bases, with 17 bases between them. The chain's CDR3 is CASSARGFDYEQYF. CDR3 DNA: TGTGCCAGTTCCGCGCGCGGGTTCGACTACGAGCAGTACTTC.

The CDR3 sequence: CASSLVGQSRNNEQFF. The CDR3 coding sequence is TGCGCCAGCAGCTTGGTAGGGCAGAGCCGTAACAATGAGCAGTTCTTC. This chain uses TRBV5-1 with TRBJ2-1; unclear D gene. Trimming removed 0 bases at V and 5 bases at J, with 15 bases between. The CDR3 has 16 residues. From germline, CDR1 is SGHRS and CDR2 YFSETQ.

V and J are TRBV28 and TRBJ1-5; D ambiguous. Judging by the DNA end, TRBJ2-3 fits better; the J call may be wrong. Germline lookup yields CDR1 MDHEN and CDR2 SYDVKM. The CDR3 has 13 amino acids. CDR3 in DNA: TGTGCCAGCAACATAGGGATTGTTCAGCCCCAGTATTTT. It encodes CASNIGIVQPQYF.

The chain links TRBV6-1 to TRBJ2-4; 8 bases map to TRBD2. CDR3 length: 15 amino acids. The germline V gene has CDR1 MNHNS and CDR2 SASEGT. V was clipped by 2 bases and J by 13 bases; unmatched bases: 13. The CDR3 loop reads CASSERTGGTWEQYF. CDR3 sequence (DNA): TGTGCCAGCAGTGAACGCACGGGGGGGACCTGGGAGCAGTACTTC.

The chain links TRBV4-1 to TRBJ2-1; TRBD2 matches 13 bases. From germline, CDR1 is MGHRA and CDR2 YSYEKL. The CDR3 is made up of 16 amino acids. The V segment lost 2 bases and the J segment 4 bases; nucleotides outside the gene matches: 2. CDR3 in amino acids: CASSQQLAGGYNEQFF. The CDR3 DNA follows: TGCGCCAGCAGCCAACAACTAGCGGGGGGGTACAATGAGCAGTTCTTC.

This clonotype was observed a handful of times. The rearrangement links TRBV12-3 or TRBV12-4 to TRBJ1-2; 12 bases are shared with TRBD1. Trimming cost V 6 bases and J 6 bases; bases outside gene matches: 11. This CDR3 has 16 residues. For the CDR3, the DNA is TGTGCCAGCAGCGCCGGGACAGGGGGCTTCGGGCATGGCTACACCTTC. Its translation: CASSAGTGGFGHGYTF.

V is TRBV7-8 and J is TRBJ2-7, with TRBD1 as a possible D gene (5 bases). This CDR3 region has 15 residues. The germline V gene has CDR1 SGHVS and CDR2 FQNEAQ. V shed 5 bases and J shed 1 base, with 15 bases lying between them. The CDR3 here is CASSPGQRGSYEQYF. The DNA of the CDR3 is TGTGCCAGCAGCCCCGGACAACGTGGGTCCTACGAGCAGTACTTC.

With respect to this clonotype: The junction departs from the called germline gene at one end, perhaps through a read error. This sequence joins TRBV4-1 and TRBJ1-5, with D perhaps TRBD1 (6 bases). The CDR3 is made up of 14 amino acids. Germline CDR1 and CDR2: MGHRA and YSYEKL. The CDR3 here is CASSQEEGVQPQHF. CDR3 sequence (DNA): TGTGCCAGCAGCCAAGAAGAGGGGGTTCAGCCCCAGCATTTT.

This clonotype was counted only a few times. The chain combines TRBV6-2 or TRBV6-3 with TRBJ2-7; D gene uncertain. The CDR3 has 12 amino acids. Germline V gives CDR1 MNHEY, CDR2 SVGEGT. V was cut by 6 bases and J by 2 bases, with 8 bases left in between. CDR3 in amino acids: CASSDNTYEQYF. CDR3 bases: TGTGCCAGCAGCGACAACACCTACGAGCAGTACTTC.

The V gene is TRBV2, the J gene TRBJ2-5, with D possibly matching TRBD1 (6 bases). Germline CDR1 reads SNHLY; CDR2 reads FYNNEI. The CDR3 is made up of 13 amino acids. Between the trimmed V and J ends, which lost 7 bases and 3 bases, there was a span of 12 bases. Here the CDR3 DNA reads TGTGCCAGCACCGAGGGGGTGGAAGAGACCCAGTACTTC. Translated, it gives CASTEGVEETQYF.

This chain connects TRBV28 to TRBJ2-7; TRBD2 aligns across 8 bases. The J segment lost 0 bases and the V segment lost 5 bases, leaving 6 bases of the junction unmatched. Per germline, CDR1 MDHEN and CDR2 SYDVKM. CDR3 length equals 15 residues. CDR3 amino acids: CASSITGTSSYEQYF. Written as DNA, the CDR3 is TGTGCCAGCAGTATCACCGGGACTAGCTCCTACGAGCAGTACTTC.

This chain uses TRBV20-1 with TRBJ1-4; D is undetermined. Germline assignment: CDR1 DFQATT and CDR2 SNEGSKA (reference sequence). Trimming pared 6 bases from V and 10 bases from J, leaving 18 bases between. The CDR3 consists of 13 residues. The CDR3 spells CSASLFGTVKLFF. For the CDR3, the DNA is TGCAGTGCGAGCCTTTTTGGAACGGTAAAACTGTTTTTT.

Concerning this clonotype: The junction does not match germline at one end; this may be a read error. The chain joins TRBV3-1 to TRBJ2-5; 8 bases agree with TRBD2. Germline lookup yields CDR1 LGHDT and CDR2 YNNKEL (reference sequence). The CDR3 is 17 residues long. The CDR3 bases are TGTGCCAGCGGCCAAGATCTGGTCGGGGGGGCCGAAGAGACCCAGTACTTC. Translating gives CASGQDLVGGAEETQYF.

This clonotype has just a few counts. At one end, the junction sequence differs from germline, possibly due to a read error. The V call is TRBV9, the J call TRBJ1-2; possible D gene TRBD1, 5 bases. This CDR3 is built from 13 residues. Germline V lookup: CDR1 SGDLS, CDR2 YYNGEE. The CDR3 DNA follows: TGTGCCGGCAGCGACGGGGGGGGCTATGGCTACACCTTC. Amino acids: CAGSDGGGYGYTF. The full variable domain, its missing parts supplied by reference TRBV9 and TRBJ1-2, is DSGVTQTPKHLITATGQRVTLRCSPRSGDLSVYWYQQSLDQGLQFLIQYYNGEERAKGNILERFSAQQFPDLHSELNLSSLELGDSALYFCAGSDGGGYGYTFGSGTRLTVV.

V is TRBV20-1 and J is TRBJ2-5; 10 positions match TRBD2. This CDR3 spans 17 amino acids. Looked up from germline, CDR1 is DFQATT and CDR2 is SNEGSKA (reference sequence). V trimming: 3 bases; J trimming: 0 bases; junction bases outside the gene matches: 10. The CDR3 spells CSARGGLAGAYQETQYF. The CDR3, as DNA: TGCAGTGCTAGGGGAGGGCTAGCGGGGGCCTACCAAGAGACCCAGTACTTC.

This clonotype was seen only a few times. The chain is built from TRBV13 and TRBJ2-3; D gene uncertain. This CDR3 comprises 12 residues. Per the germline V gene, CDR1 is PRHDT and CDR2 is FYEKMQ (reference sequence). V lost 5 bases, J lost 9 bases, and 12 bases lay in between. The CDR3 loop reads CASSHDSGTQYF. In nucleotides, the CDR3 is TGTGCCAGCAGCCACGACTCTGGGACGCAGTATTTT.

This clonotype was counted only a few times. J is TRBJ1-2 and V is TRBV7-9; 7 nucleotides line up with TRBD1. From germline, CDR1 is SEHNR and CDR2 FQNEAQ (reference sequence). J was trimmed by 8 bases and V by 5 bases; bases with no gene match: 8. The length of the CDR3 is 13 residues. The CDR3 here is CASSPNTGVGYTF. The CDR3 DNA is TGTGCCAGCAGCCCCAATACAGGGGTCGGCTACACCTTC.

A few counts support this clonotype. V and J are TRBV20-1 and TRBJ2-7; tentative D call: TRBD1 (6 bases). The CDR3 spans 13 residues. V was clipped by 6 bases and J by 0 bases, with 12 bases between them. CDR1 and CDR2 from the germline V gene are DFQATT and SNEGSKA (reference sequence). CDR3 protein: CSAKKDSSYEQYF. CDR3 bases: TGCAGTGCAAAAAAGGACAGCTCCTACGAGCAGTACTTC.

Points on this clonotype: Possible read error: a much larger clone is one base away. The V gene is TRBV11-2, the J gene TRBJ2-7; 8 bases are shared with TRBD2. V trimming: 1 base; J trimming: 0 bases; junction bases outside the gene matches: 2. Germline values: CDR1 SGHAT, CDR2 FQNNGV. The CDR3 is 15 amino acids. CDR3 protein: CASSLGSGTSYEQYF. In nucleotides, the CDR3 is TGTGCCAGCAGCTTAGGTAGCGGGACCTCCTACGAGCAGTACTTC.

The CDR3 DNA reads TGTGCCAGCAGCCCCTGGTCGGGCGAGACCCAGTACTTC. It is translated as CASSPWSGETQYF. The chain has TRBV5-5 and TRBJ2-5; no reliable D call. Trimming left V 4 bases short and J 5 bases short, with 12 bases between. In germline, CDR1 is SGHKS, CDR2 YYEKEE (reference sequence). This CDR3 is built from 13 residues.

V gene TRBV3-1 combines with J gene TRBJ2-1; D is perhaps TRBD2 (5 bases). Germline V gene sequence: CDR1 LGHDT, CDR2 YNNKEL (reference sequence). V lost 4 bases and J 12 bases, leaving 19 bases between the germline ends. CDR3 length: 14 amino acids. CDR3: CASSPSSRGGGQFF. In nucleotides, the CDR3 is TGTGCCAGCAGCCCATCTTCACGAGGAGGAGGGCAGTTCTTC.

J is TRBJ2-5 and V is TRBV14, with TRBD1 matching 7 bases. The CDR3 consists of 16 residues. Germline V lookup: CDR1 SGHDN, CDR2 FVKESK. Losses at the gene ends were 4 bases for V and 3 bases for J; bases not matched to a gene: 11. The CDR3 loop reads CASSPEMGQLEETQYF. The DNA of the CDR3 is TGTGCCAGCAGCCCCGAAATGGGACAGCTTGAAGAGACCCAGTACTTC.

This rearrangement joins TRBV7-9 to TRBJ2-4; D is possibly TRBD1 (6 bases). Germline V gives CDR1 SEHNR, CDR2 FQNEAQ (reference sequence). The CDR3 totals 17 residues. Between the trimmed V and J ends, which lost 4 bases and 3 bases, there was a span of 19 bases. Here the CDR3 reads CASSSADRPFVKNIQYF. The CDR3 DNA follows: TGTGCCAGCAGCTCCGCCGACAGGCCTTTCGTCAAAAACATTCAGTACTTC.

The chain joins TRBV7-9 to TRBJ2-1; D is unresolved. Germline CDR1 and CDR2: SEHNR and FQNEAQ (reference sequence). V shed 8 bases and J shed 5 bases, with 13 bases lying between them. The CDR3 covers 13 residues. The CDR3 reads CASGREVDNEQFF. The CDR3 DNA sequence: TGTGCCAGCGGAAGGGAAGTGGACAATGAGCAGTTCTTC.